The 29 T cell receptor beta chains below come from one sample, sequenced in a study of T cell changes during pregnancy in multiple sclerosis. TCRdb's table, derived via immunoSEQ multiplex PCR, lists solely in-frame clones and lacks some. The data contain about 50,000 clones, about 93% of them singletons. The sample here was CD4+ T cells from peripheral blood mononuclear cells, taken in the second trimester of pregnancy. Receptor source: a female donor with multiple sclerosis, enrolled in a pregnancy study.

The chain carries TRBV30 and TRBJ2-3; D not certain. CDR3 size: 13 residues. Germline V gene data show CDR1 as GTSNPN and CDR2 as SVGIG (reference sequence). V was clipped by 3 bases and J by 3 bases, with 10 bases between them. CDR3 region: CAWSGARTDTQYF. As DNA, the CDR3 is TGTGCCTGGAGCGGTGCGAGGACAGATACGCAGTATTTT.

This clone was seen a single time. The rearrangement links TRBV27 to TRBJ2-2, with 7 bases lining up with TRBD1. Germline V gives CDR1 MNHEY, CDR2 SMNVEV (reference sequence). V lost 6 bases and J lost 1; bases outside the gene matches: 8. The CDR3 runs 16 residues. DNA for the CDR3: TGTGCCAGCAGCAGGCCTCGGGACAGGAACACCGGGGAGCTGTTTTTT. It specifies CASSRPRDRNTGELFF.

The CDR3 reads CASSLTGTQPQHF. The DNA of the CDR3 is TGTGCCAGCAGCCTGACAGGGACTCAGCCCCAGCATTTT. This sequence joins TRBV5-6 and TRBJ1-5; 7 positions match TRBD1. CDR1 and CDR2 from the germline V gene are SGHDT and YYEEEE. CDR3 length equals 13 residues. V dropped 4 bases and J dropped 6; count of bases not matched to a gene: 4. Full variable domain (remainder filled in from reference TRBV5-6 and TRBJ1-5): DAGVTQSPTHLIKTRGQQVTLRCSPKSGHDTVSWYQQALGQGPQFIFQYYEEEERQRGNFPDRFSGHQFPNYSSELNVNALLLGDSALYLCASSLTGTQPQHFGDGTRLSIL.

The CDR3 sequence: CASSQRQGIDNEAFF. In DNA form, the CDR3 reads TGTGCCAGCAGCCAACGACAGGGTATAGATAATGAAGCTTTCTTT. V gene TRBV5-5 combines with J gene TRBJ1-1; 7 nucleotides match TRBD1. This CDR3 comprises 15 residues. Germline assignment: CDR1 SGHKS and CDR2 YYEKEE (reference sequence). Trimming cost V 4 bases and J 7 bases; bases outside gene matches: 13.

The gene calls are TRBV19 and TRBJ1-1; the D gene is possibly TRBD1 (6 bases). CDR3 size: 17 residues. V gave up 6 bases and J gave up 2 bases, with 22 bases separating them. Germline-derived CDR1 and CDR2 are LNHDA and SQIVND (reference sequence). CDR3 bases: TGTGCCAGTAGGGGGACCGGGACACTCTCCCTCAACACTGAAGCTTTCTTT. Encoded protein: CASRGTGTLSLNTEAFF.

The rearrangement joins TRBV5-1 to TRBJ2-7; 8 positions match TRBD1. The V segment lost 3 bases and the J segment 6 bases; nucleotides outside the gene matches: 2. Germline-derived CDR1 and CDR2 are SGHRS and YFSETQ. CDR3 size: 12 residues. The CDR3 loop reads CASSYGQGEQYF. CDR3 DNA sequence: TGCGCCAGCAGCTACGGACAGGGCGAGCAGTACTTC.

V is TRBV6-6 and J is TRBJ2-3; 10 bases fit TRBD1. After removal of 4 bases from V and 6 bases from J, the junction contained 7 bases not matched to a gene. The CDR3 sequence is 15 residues long. Germline assignment: CDR1 MNHNY and CDR2 SVGAGI (reference sequence). This chain's CDR3 is CASSWGQGRSDTQYF. The CDR3 DNA is TGTGCCAGCAGTTGGGGACAGGGGCGATCGGATACGCAGTATTTT.

This clone was observed once. The chain links TRBV7-3 to TRBJ2-7; a possible D gene is TRBD1 (5 bases). In germline, CDR1 is SGHTA, CDR2 FQGTGA. Between the trimmed V and J ends, which lost 3 bases and 6 bases, there was a span of 12 bases. The CDR3 spans 13 residues. DNA for the CDR3: TGTGCCAGCAGCTTGAGGCAGGGTGGCGAGCAGTACTTC. Residues: CASSLRQGGEQYF.

The chain is built from TRBV21-1 and TRBJ2-5; TRBD2, the table's D call, was not compared with the DNA. TRBV21-1 is flagged as a pseudogene. The CDR3 has 16 residues. This CDR3 is CASSTEGRKVKETQYF. The DNA of the CDR3 is TGTGCCAGCAGCACCGAGGGCAGAAAGGTTAAAGAGACCCAGTACTTC.

The chain employs TRBV29-1 and TRBJ1-2; no definite D call. Trimming removed 7 bases from V and 6 bases from J, with 12 bases in between. Looked up from germline, CDR1 is SQVTM and CDR2 is ANQGSEA. The CDR3 spans 11 residues. The CDR3: CSANKKNGYTF. The CDR3 DNA follows: TGCAGCGCAAACAAGAAGAATGGCTACACCTTC. Supplemented by reference TRBV29-1 and TRBJ1-2, the full variable domain reads SAVISQKPSRDICQRGTSLTIQCQVDSQVTMMFWYRQQPGQSLTLIATANQGSEATYESGFVIDKFPISRPNLTFSTLTVSNMSPEDSSIYLCSANKKNGYTFGSGTRLTVV.

The rearrangement uses TRBV9 and TRBJ1-2; possibly TRBD1 for D (5 bases). The CDR3 sequence is 16 residues long. Germline lookup yields CDR1 SGDLS and CDR2 YYNGEE. Trimming left V 4 bases short and J 0 bases short, with 16 bases between. The CDR3 is CASSLPPAGPNYGYTF. The DNA of the CDR3 is TGTGCCAGCAGCCTCCCTCCCGCAGGGCCTAACTATGGCTACACCTTC.

This chain links TRBV19 with TRBJ1-6; no reliable D call. This CDR3 has 17 residues. Germline V gene lookup returns CDR1 LNHDA and CDR2 SQIVND (reference sequence). V lost 4 bases, J lost 0 bases, and 13 bases lay in between. CDR3 DNA: TGTGCCAGTAGTACCGTCTTAATCGGCTCCTATAATTCACCCCTCCACTTT. Residues: CASSTVLIGSYNSPLHF.

The chain uses TRBV27 and TRBJ2-5; 10 nucleotides line up with TRBD2. V was pared by 6 bases and J by 4 bases, with 14 bases of the junction left unmatched. There are 17 residues in the CDR3. Germline lookup yields CDR1 MNHEY and CDR2 SMNVEV (reference sequence). CDR3 sequence reads: CASSTGERGGRGETQYF. DNA for the CDR3: TGTGCCAGCAGCACGGGGGAGCGGGGGGGCCGGGGAGAGACCCAGTACTTC.

V gene TRBV6-4 combines with J gene TRBJ2-2, with TRBD1 matching over 12 bases. CDR1 MRHNA and CDR2 SNTAGT come from the germline V gene. V was pared by 8 bases and J by 3 bases, with 1 base of the junction left unmatched. This CDR3 has 14 residues. CDR3: CASRDRGHTGELFF. CDR3 nucleotides: TGTGCCAGCCGGGACAGGGGGCACACCGGGGAGCTGTTTTTT.

This clone was counted a single time. This chain uses TRBV21-1 with TRBJ1-2; the table's D gene call, TRBD1, was not cross checked with the DNA. TRBV21-1 has pseudogene status. This CDR3 is 16 amino acids long. The CDR3 DNA reads TGTGCCAGCAGCAAATGGTGGAACAGGGAAGGAGATGGCTACACCTTC. Residues: CASSKWWNREGDGYTF.

V gene TRBV21-1 combines with J gene TRBJ1-1; the D segment call TRBD1 is taken from the table without a DNA check. TRBV21-1 is flagged as a pseudogene. The CDR3 covers 13 residues. As DNA, the CDR3 is TGTGCCAGCAGCAGCCCGACAGTAGCTGAAGCTTTCTTT. Translation: CASSSPTVAEAFF.

The CDR3 reads CASSFNRGRAFF. Here the CDR3 DNA reads TGTGCCAGCAGTTTCAACAGGGGGCGAGCATTCTTT. The rearrangement uses TRBV27 and TRBJ1-1; the match to TRBD1 covers 9 bases. The junction had 7 bases not matched to a gene; V was cut back by 3 bases and J by 14 bases. The V gene's germline CDR1 is MNHEY and CDR2 SMNVEV (reference sequence). The CDR3 is 12 amino acids.

This sequence joins TRBV5-4 and TRBJ2-3; 8 bases agree with TRBD2. This CDR3 has 16 residues. V was pared by 1 base and J by 4 bases, with 8 bases of the junction left unmatched. Per the germline V gene, CDR1 is SGHNT and CDR2 is YYREEE (reference sequence). The CDR3 bases are TGTGCCAGCAGCTTGAAGTCGGGAGGGCCAGCAGATACGCAGTATTTT. It translates to CASSLKSGGPADTQYF. The full variable domain, with the rest looked up from reference TRBV5-4 and TRBJ2-3, is ETGVTQSPTHLIKTRGQQVTLRCSSQSGHNTVSWYQQALGQGPQFIFQYYREEENGRGNFPPRFSGLQFPNYSSELNVNALELDDSALYLCASSLKSGGPADTQYFGPGTRLTVL.

The chain combines TRBV6-1 with TRBJ2-3; D gene uncertain. The V end was cut by 2 bases, the J end by 7 bases, with 19 bases between. Germline CDR1 MNHNS, CDR2 SASEGT. CDR3 size: 16 residues. The CDR3 nucleotides are TGTGCCAGCAGTGAATTACGTTCCTTAGCTATATATACGCAGTATTTT. It encodes CASSELRSLAIYTQYF.

For the CDR3, the DNA is TGTGCCAGCTCACCAGGCTCCGGGAGCACCTACAATGAGCAGTTCTTC. Translated, it gives CASSPGSGSTYNEQFF. This sequence joins TRBV18 and TRBJ2-1; D might be TRBD2 (6 bases). Trimming took off 2 bases at V and 2 bases at J, with 13 bases between the two ends. Germline-derived CDR1 and CDR2 are KGHSH and LQKENI. The CDR3 sequence is 16 residues long.

This chain links TRBV30 with TRBJ2-7; 11 bases are a match to TRBD1. The trim removed 5 bases at V and 4 bases at J, leaving 4 bases unmatched. The CDR3 loop spans 13 amino acids. From germline, CDR1 is GTSNPN and CDR2 SVGIG (reference sequence). CDR3 residues: CAWAGQGEYEQYF. The CDR3 DNA is TGTGCCTGGGCGGGACAGGGGGAATACGAGCAGTACTTC.

The rearrangement uses TRBV5-1 and TRBJ1-1, with 8 bases lining up with TRBD1. Germline V gene data show CDR1 as SGHRS and CDR2 as YFSETQ. J lost 4 bases, V lost 1 base, and 6 bases had no gene match. The CDR3 has 15 residues. CDR3 nucleotide sequence: TGCGCCAGCAGCTTGATGGACAGGGATCCCACTGAAGCTTTCTTT. Its protein product is CASSLMDRDPTEAFF.

V usage is TRBV5-1 and J usage is TRBJ2-7; 9 bases are a match to TRBD1. Trimming cost V 2 bases and J 6 bases; bases outside gene matches: 6. The V gene's germline CDR1 is SGHRS and CDR2 YFSETQ. The CDR3 is 14 amino acids. DNA for the CDR3: TGCGCCAGCAGCTTTTACAGGGGGCAATCCGAGCAGTACTTC. The encoded protein is CASSFYRGQSEQYF. The variable domain in full, completed from reference TRBV5-1 and TRBJ2-7, reads KAGVTQTPRYLIKTRGQQVTLSCSPISGHRSVSWYQQTPGQGLQFLFEYFSETQRNKGNFPGRFSGRQFSNSRSEMNVSTLELGDSALYLCASSFYRGQSEQYFGPGTRLTVT.

The chain combines TRBV7-9 with TRBJ1-5; 8 bases fit TRBD1. V lost 6 bases to trimming and J lost 4 bases; unmatched junction nucleotides: 8. The CDR3 sequence is 15 residues long. CDR1 and CDR2 (germline): SEHNR, FQNEAQ (reference sequence). CDR3 in amino acids: CASSSDREGNQPQHF. CDR3 DNA sequence: TGTGCCAGCAGTTCGGACAGGGAAGGGAATCAGCCCCAGCATTTT.

The chain joins TRBV29-1 to TRBJ2-7; 10 positions agree with TRBD1. Germline values: CDR1 SQVTM, CDR2 ANQGSEA. With 5 bases clipped from V and 0 bases from J, the junction kept 4 bases outside the gene matches. This CDR3 is 14 amino acids long. The CDR3 here is CSVSGTGVSYEQYF. CDR3 bases: TGCAGCGTTTCCGGGACAGGGGTCTCCTACGAGCAGTACTTC.

The count of this clone is one. The chain employs TRBV6-5 and TRBJ2-2; TRBD2 aligns across 10 bases. From germline, CDR1 is MNHEY and CDR2 SVGAGI. The CDR3 sequence is 15 residues long. V gave up 0 bases and J gave up 7 bases; unmatched junction bases: 2. The DNA of the CDR3 is TGTGCCAGCAGTTACTCTTGGACTAGCGGCGGGGAGCTGTTTTTT. It encodes CASSYSWTSGGELFF.

The genes are TRBV6-1 and TRBJ1-5; D remains ambiguous. The CDR3 contains 14 residues. The germline CDR1 and CDR2 sequences are MNHNS and SASEGT. The V end was cut by 2 bases, the J end by 5 bases, with 10 bases between. The CDR3 loop is CASSEWRGDQPQHF. The CDR3 DNA sequence: TGTGCCAGCAGTGAATGGCGCGGGGATCAGCCCCAGCATTTT.

V and J are TRBV7-9 and TRBJ1-2; TRBD1 agrees at 7 bases. V shed 5 bases, J shed 3 bases, and the junction held 9 bases outside the gene matches. Germline lookup yields CDR1 SEHNR and CDR2 FQNEAQ (reference sequence). CDR3 length: 15 amino acids. The chain's CDR3 is CASSPPGTGDYGYTF. The CDR3 DNA sequence: TGTGCCAGCAGCCCCCCCGGTACAGGGGACTATGGCTACACCTTC.

The V call is TRBV14, the J call TRBJ2-1; 8 bases fit TRBD1. Germline V gene sequence: CDR1 SGHDN, CDR2 FVKESK. The V gene end was trimmed by 4 bases and the J gene end by 4 bases; junction bases not matched to a gene: 6. This CDR3 region has 15 residues. CDR3 protein: CASSPRTGRYNEQFF. The CDR3 nucleotides are TGTGCCAGCAGCCCGAGGACAGGGAGATACAATGAGCAGTTCTTC.